This T cell receptor (beta chain) was captured in a study of beta chain features in type 1 diabetes. Study-level findings and limits: Using cDNA template may skew counts toward highly expressing activated cells.

Expressed TCRB transcripts were sequenced because the entire RNA isolate underwent reverse transcription. The repertoire was sequenced with immunoSEQ multiplex PCR; TCRdb's copy has only in-frame clones and lacks some. The profile covers hundreds of thousands of clones, with roughly 31% appearing a single time and around 0.065% taken by the ten largest. The CDR3 runs to 16 residues. The V end was cut by 5 bases, the J end by 2 bases, with 16 bases between. Germline-derived CDR1 and CDR2 are MDHEN and SYDVKM. On this clone: Its specificity is unknown.

The sequenced sample consisted of naive CD4+ T cells from blood. This TCR derives from a man aged 18-30 years in good health. The chain has TRBV28 and TRBJ1-5; D perhaps matches TRBD1 (5 bases). The CDR3 region has the DNA TGTGCCAGCAGTCCGATGGGGACTACGGGCAATCAGCCCCAGCATTTT. Translated, it gives CASSPMGTTGNQPQHF.